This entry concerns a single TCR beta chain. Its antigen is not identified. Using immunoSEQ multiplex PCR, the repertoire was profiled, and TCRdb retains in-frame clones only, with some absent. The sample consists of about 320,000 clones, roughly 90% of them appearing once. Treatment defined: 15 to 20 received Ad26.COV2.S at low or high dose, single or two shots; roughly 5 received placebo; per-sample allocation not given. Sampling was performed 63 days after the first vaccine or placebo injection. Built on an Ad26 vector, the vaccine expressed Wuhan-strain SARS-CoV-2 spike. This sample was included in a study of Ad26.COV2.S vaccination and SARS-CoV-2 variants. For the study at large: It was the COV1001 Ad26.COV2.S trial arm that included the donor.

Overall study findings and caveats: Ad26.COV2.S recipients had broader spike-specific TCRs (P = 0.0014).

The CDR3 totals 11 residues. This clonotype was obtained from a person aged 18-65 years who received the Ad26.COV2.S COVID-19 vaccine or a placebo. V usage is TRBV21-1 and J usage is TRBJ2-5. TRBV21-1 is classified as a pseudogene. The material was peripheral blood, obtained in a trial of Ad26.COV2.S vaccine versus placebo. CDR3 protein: CASSKVETQYF. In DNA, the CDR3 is TGTGCCAGCAGCAAAGTGGAGACCCAGTACTTC.